The text below deals with one T cell receptor (beta chain). Its specificity is not known. A junction end diverges from the germline sequence, so it may reflect a read error. This entry belongs to a study of CD8+CD57+ T cells in acquired aplastic anemia. Study results and caveats: The number of CD8+ CDR3 sequences shared by patients and controls was 25 to 35.

Flow cytometry had shown expanded CD8+CD57+ cells in the patients chosen for sequencing. Genomic DNA templated the TCR beta VDJ and CDR3 profiling. TCRdb re-derived calls from the reads in MiXCR, one entry per CDR3 protein. The table has 200,000 to 250,000 distinct CDR3 sequences, over 40% seen once. The CDR3 has 14 residues. Germline V lookup: CDR1 WNHNN, CDR2 SYGVQD (reference sequence). The source material was sorted CD4+, CD8+, or CD8+CD57+ T cells (not recorded which) from PBMCs. This sequence was found in a human donor with aplastic anemia. The rearrangement links TRBV10-1 to TRBJ1-2, with D hard to call. The CDR3 spells CASSLEGRWNGYTF. In DNA, the CDR3 is TGTGCCAGCAGTTTAGAAGGCAGGTGGAATGGCTACACCTTC.